This T cell receptor beta chain is from a study of T-cell memory formation after mild COVID-19. The CDR3 sequence is 16 residues long. Germline V gene sequence: CDR1 SGDLS, CDR2 YYNGEE. V shed 0 bases and J shed 0 bases, with 9 bases lying between them. Points from the study as a whole: Prior to infection, memory already included some responding clones, suggesting cross-reactive memory joined. The study found balanced CD4/CD8 in clones contracting day 15 to 85 and a CD4+ lean in later expanders.

Amplification by 5'RACE using constant-segment primers produced TCR alpha and TCR beta cDNA libraries that carried sample barcodes and UMIs. MiXCR was run by TCRdb on the 5' RACE reads, yielding one entry per CDR3 protein. Among some 350,000 distinct CDR3 sequences listed, about 16% were seen once. This clonotype has more than one count but fewer than ten. Its antigen remains unidentified. The TCR originated in a man younger than 35 who had mild COVID-19 (a few samples of this study predate the infection). Cell type and time point are not known. Sample: PBMCs or a T cell subset sorted from them (not recorded which). The V and J genes are TRBV9 and TRBJ2-2; D gene ambiguous. This chain's CDR3 is CASSVASAANTGELFF. CDR3 nucleotide sequence: TGTGCCAGCAGCGTAGCGTCAGCCGCGAACACCGGGGAGCTGTTTTTT.